These 10 T cell receptor beta chains were all obtained from the same sample, sequenced in a study of T cell repertoires in cytomegalovirus infection (dated by TCRdb to the late 2010s). The sample was run on an Illumina HiSeq 1500. TCRdb took the public reads, trimmed them with fastp at Q25, ran MiXCR for clone calling and kept in-frame beta chains. Each CDR3 protein gets just one entry, which takes the most common genes and DNA from the rows behind it. In all, the sample holds about 890,000 distinct CDR3 sequences, and less than 40% of those were seen once. More than 13% of the sample lies in the top ten. These receptors have no identified antigens. The meaning of the sample's treatment or condition label: in vitro stimulation with specific CMV peptide epitopes to enrich CMV-specific T cells. The starting material was cultured CD8+ T cells from PBMCs, obtained from culture after CMV antigen stimulation. These receptor sequences come from a human donor in good health (CMV status not recorded). Some clones in this sample may be carry-over from other donors' samples.

The rearrangement uses TRBV19 and TRBJ2-1; D perhaps matches TRBD1 (5 bases). The ends were cut back, 5 bases at V and 4 bases at J, with 21 bases in the middle. The length of the CDR3 is 17 residues. Germline CDR1 is LNHDA and CDR2 is SQIVND (reference sequence). CDR3 nucleotides: TGTGCCAGTAGTGCCCCACAGTGGGGCAAACTATACAATGAGCAGTTCTTC. Translation: CASSAPQWGKLYNEQFF.

A note on this clonotype: This may be a read error, as it is one base from a much larger clone. V usage is TRBV3-1 and J usage is TRBJ1-5, with 10 nucleotides matching TRBD1. V shed 1 base, J shed 2 bases, and the junction held 2 bases outside the gene matches. Germline loops: CDR1 LGHDT, CDR2 YNNKEL (reference sequence). The CDR3 is 16 residues long. The CDR3 spells CASSQGTGGRNQPQHF. The DNA of the CDR3 is TGTGCCAGCAGCCAAGGGACAGGGGGTCGCAATCAGCCCCAGCATTTT.

This clonotype was picked up a small number of times. This chain uses TRBV4-1 with TRBJ1-1, with unresolved D. This CDR3 spans 16 amino acids. The germline CDR1 and CDR2 sequences are MGHRA and YSYEKL. V was shortened by 4 bases and J by 2 bases, with 17 bases between the two germline ends. The CDR3 reads CASSPYQLTVNTEAFF. The CDR3 bases are TGCGCCAGCAGCCCCTACCAGCTCACAGTTAACACTGAAGCTTTCTTT.

This clonotype was recorded a few times. The chain links TRBV5-1 to TRBJ1-1; tentative D call: TRBD1 (6 bases). This CDR3 region has 13 residues. Germline assignment: CDR1 SGHRS and CDR2 YFSETQ. V was trimmed by 7 bases and J by 7 bases, leaving 17 bases between them. The CDR3 sequence is CASVAIKTGEAFF. DNA of the CDR3: TGCGCCAGCGTTGCCATAAAGACAGGTGAAGCTTTCTTT. The entire variable domain, with the rest obtained from reference TRBV5-1 and TRBJ1-1, is as follows: KAGVTQTPRYLIKTRGQQVTLSCSPISGHRSVSWYQQTPGQGLQFLFEYFSETQRNKGNFPGRFSGRQFSNSRSEMNVSTLELGDSALYLCASVAIKTGEAFFGQGTRLTVV.

This clonotype was recorded many times. This chain joins TRBV7-6 and TRBJ2-1, with a possible D match to TRBD2 (7 bases). Germline V CDR1 and CDR2: SGHVS, FNYEAQ. CDR3 size: 16 residues. V lost 2 bases to trimming and J lost 2 bases, with 13 bases between them. Here the CDR3 reads CASSLSWGGPYNEQFF. CDR3 sequence (DNA): TGTGCCAGCAGCTTAAGTTGGGGGGGGCCCTACAATGAGCAGTTCTTC. Full variable domain (remainder filled in from reference TRBV7-6 and TRBJ2-1): GAGVSQSPRYKVTKRGQDVALRCDPISGHVSLYWYRQALGQGPEFLTYFNYEAQQDKSGLPNDRFSAERPEGSISTLTIQRTEQRDSAMYRCASSLSWGGPYNEQFFGPGTRLTVL.

The chain has TRBV20-1 and TRBJ1-1; TRBD1 agrees at 9 bases. V shed 4 bases, J shed 4 bases, and the junction held 4 bases outside the gene matches. The CDR3 has 13 residues. Germline CDR1 reads DFQATT; CDR2 reads SNEGSKA (reference sequence). The CDR3 sequence: CSAKTGGFTEAFF. CDR3 coding DNA: TGCAGTGCTAAGACAGGGGGTTTCACTGAAGCTTTCTTT.

In this sample, this clonotype turned up a few times. The chain has TRBV15 and TRBJ1-5, with 8 nucleotides matching TRBD1. Per germline, CDR1 LNHNV and CDR2 YYDKDF (reference sequence). Trimming at V came to 0 bases and at J to 1 base, leaving 8 bases not matched to a gene. The CDR3 runs 18 residues. Here the CDR3 DNA reads TGTGCCACCAGCAGAGATTGGGGTCAGGGGGCGAGCAATCAGCCCCAGCATTTT. The encoded protein is CATSRDWGQGASNQPQHF.

This clonotype showed up just a few times. This chain uses TRBV28 with TRBJ1-1; D unclear. V lost 3 bases to trimming and J lost 7 bases, with 15 bases between them. Germline loops: CDR1 MDHEN, CDR2 SYDVKM. The CDR3 extends over 14 amino acids. CDR3 sequence: CASSFAGSTGEAFF. CDR3 DNA sequence: TGTGCCAGCAGTTTTGCGGGGTCCACCGGTGAAGCTTTCTTT. Full variable domain (outside the CDR3, taken from reference TRBV28 and TRBJ1-1): DVKVTQSSRYLVKRTGEKVFLECVQDMDHENMFWYRQDPGLGLRLIYFSYDVKMKEKGDIPEGYSVSREKKERFSLILESASTNQTSMYLCASSFAGSTGEAFFGQGTRLTVV.

The J gene is TRBJ1-2, the V gene TRBV6-4, with a weak D call TRBD1 (5 bases). The CDR3 is 14 residues long. Germline V gene lookup returns CDR1 MRHNA and CDR2 SNTAGT. V was trimmed by 0 bases and J by 5 bases, leaving 10 bases between them. In nucleotides, the CDR3 is TGTGCCAGCAGTGACTCGGGGCAAATTTATGGCTACACCTTC. This codes for CASSDSGQIYGYTF.

This clonotype was detected many times. The chain carries TRBV7-2 and TRBJ2-1, with 8 bases aligning to TRBD1. CDR1 and CDR2 (germline): SGHTA, FQGNSA. The CDR3 is made up of 22 amino acids. The V and J ends lost 0 bases and 3 bases, in that order; junction bases with no gene match: 22. The DNA for the CDR3 is TGTGCCAGCAGCTTAGCATCGTACCTGTTGCGCAACGACAGGGGAAACTACAATGAGCAGTTCTTC. The encoded protein is CASSLASYLLRNDRGNYNEQFF.